A selection of T cell receptor beta chains follows, all from one sample in a study of technical replicates of blood from a handful of donors. Clones were read by immunoSEQ multiplex PCR, and TCRdb kept only the in-frame ones, dropping some. The sample has more than 65,000 clones, 80% to 95% seen once. The sequenced material came from T cells isolated from PBMCs. The receptors were sampled from a human donor in good health. Both conserved end residues are part of each CDR3. The D gene is left open where the match is weak. Some rows have no size entry. The others give once, few or many, or a class for an expanded clone.

V gene: TRBV18
J gene: TRBJ1-4
D gene: .
clone size: once
CDR3 protein: CASSPLRGTNEKLFF
CDR3 DNA: TGTGCCAGCTCACCTCTACGGGGGACTAATGAAAAACTGTTTTTT

V gene: TRBV11-2
J gene: TRBJ2-5
D gene: .
clone size: .
CDR3 protein: CASSPDRRETQYF
CDR3 DNA: TGTGCCAGCAGCCCAGACAGACGCGAGACCCAGTACTTC

V gene: TRBV7-2
J gene: TRBJ2-7
D gene: TRBD2
clone size: .
CDR3 protein: CASSLELIPSGMTDF
CDR3 DNA: TGTGCCAGCAGCTTAGAACTCATTCCTAGCGGGATGACGGACTTC

V gene: TRBV5-1
J gene: TRBJ2-5
D gene: .
clone size: .
CDR3 protein: CASSLGTGAGETQYF
CDR3 DNA: TGCGCCAGCAGCTTGGGTACGGGAGCAGGAGAGACCCAGTACTTC

V gene: TRBV4-2
J gene: TRBJ2-5
D gene: TRBD2
clone size: once
CDR3 protein: CASSHLTSGKETQYF
CDR3 DNA: TGTGCCAGCAGCCACCTGACTAGCGGGAAAGAGACCCAGTACTTC

V gene: TRBV19
J gene: TRBJ2-7
D gene: .
clone size: .
CDR3 protein: CASSISGGTSYEQYF
CDR3 DNA: TGTGCCAGTAGTATAAGCGGAGGCACGTCCTACGAGCAGTACTTC

V gene: TRBV30
J gene: TRBJ1-1
D gene: .
clone size: .
CDR3 protein: CAWSRGMNTEAFF
CDR3 DNA: TGTGCCTGGAGCAGGGGCATGAACACTGAAGCTTTCTTT

V gene: TRBV6-1
J gene: TRBJ2-7
D gene: TRBD2
clone size: .
CDR3 protein: CASSEEVAGGLGYEQYF
CDR3 DNA: TGTGCCAGCAGTGAGGAGGTAGCGGGAGGGCTTGGGTACGAGCAGTACTTC

V gene: TRBV5-1
J gene: TRBJ2-7
D gene: TRBD1
clone size: .
CDR3 protein: CASSYRDRAYEQYF
CDR3 DNA: TGCGCCAGCAGCTACCGGGACAGGGCCTACGAGCAGTACTTC

V gene: TRBV7-9
J gene: TRBJ1-2
D gene: TRBD1
clone size: .
CDR3 protein: CASSTGQGNYGYTF
CDR3 DNA: TGTGCCAGCAGCACGGGACAGGGTAACTATGGCTACACCTTC

V gene: TRBV6-5
J gene: TRBJ1-1
D gene: TRBD1
clone size: .
CDR3 protein: CASSYIGQGNTEAFF
CDR3 DNA: TGTGCCAGCAGTTACATAGGACAGGGGAACACTGAAGCTTTCTTT

V gene: TRBV4-2
J gene: TRBJ2-2
D gene: TRBD2
clone size: .
CDR3 protein: CASSPTGGGELFF
CDR3 DNA: TGTGCCAGCAGCCCTACGGGGGGCGGGGAGCTGTTTTTT

V gene: TRBV11-3
J gene: TRBJ2-7
D gene: .
clone size: once
CDR3 protein: CASRGRGRYEQYF
CDR3 DNA: TGTGCCAGCAGGGGCAGGGGAAGGTACGAGCAGTACTTC

V gene: TRBV9
J gene: TRBJ2-3
D gene: TRBD2
clone size: .
CDR3 protein: CASSEATSPTDTQYF
CDR3 DNA: TGTGCCAGCAGCGAGGCGACTAGCCCCACAGATACGCAGTATTTT

V gene: TRBV6-1
J gene: TRBJ2-7
D gene: .
clone size: .
CDR3 protein: CATGRGTYEQYF
CDR3 DNA: TGTGCCACCGGCAGAGGAACCTACGAGCAGTACTTC

V gene: TRBV7-9
J gene: TRBJ2-6
D gene: TRBD2
clone size: .
CDR3 protein: CASSPSGGVGANVLTF
CDR3 DNA: TGTGCCAGCAGCCCAAGCGGGGGGGTTGGGGCCAACGTCCTGACTTTC

V gene: TRBV4-1
J gene: TRBJ2-1
D gene: TRBD2
clone size: .
CDR3 protein: CASSQDRLAEYNEQFF
CDR3 DNA: TGCGCCAGCAGCCAGGACCGACTAGCGGAATACAATGAGCAGTTCTTC

V gene: TRBV7-2
J gene: TRBJ2-5
D gene: TRBD2
clone size: once
CDR3 protein: CASSPRGGRSQETQYF
CDR3 DNA: TGTGCCAGCAGCCCCCGGGGCGGGAGGTCTCAAGAGACCCAGTACTTC

V gene: TRBV6-5
J gene: TRBJ1-1
D gene: .
clone size: .
CDR3 protein: CASSYYEGNTEAFF
CDR3 DNA: TGTGCCAGCAGTTACTACGAGGGGAACACTGAAGCTTTCTTT

V gene: TRBV5-1
J gene: TRBJ2-3
D gene: .
clone size: .
CDR3 protein: CASSFAGASTDTQYF
CDR3 DNA: TGCGCCAGCAGCTTTGCAGGGGCTAGCACAGATACGCAGTATTTT

V gene: TRBV11-1
J gene: TRBJ2-2
D gene: TRBD2
clone size: once
CDR3 protein: CASSPVGGTGELFF
CDR3 DNA: TGTGCCAGCAGCCCAGTGGGGGGGACCGGGGAGCTGTTTTTT

V gene: TRBV9
J gene: TRBJ2-2
D gene: TRBD2
clone size: once
CDR3 protein: CASSVAGTTTGELFF
CDR3 DNA: TGTGCCAGCAGCGTAGCGGGGACTACCACCGGGGAGCTGTTTTTT